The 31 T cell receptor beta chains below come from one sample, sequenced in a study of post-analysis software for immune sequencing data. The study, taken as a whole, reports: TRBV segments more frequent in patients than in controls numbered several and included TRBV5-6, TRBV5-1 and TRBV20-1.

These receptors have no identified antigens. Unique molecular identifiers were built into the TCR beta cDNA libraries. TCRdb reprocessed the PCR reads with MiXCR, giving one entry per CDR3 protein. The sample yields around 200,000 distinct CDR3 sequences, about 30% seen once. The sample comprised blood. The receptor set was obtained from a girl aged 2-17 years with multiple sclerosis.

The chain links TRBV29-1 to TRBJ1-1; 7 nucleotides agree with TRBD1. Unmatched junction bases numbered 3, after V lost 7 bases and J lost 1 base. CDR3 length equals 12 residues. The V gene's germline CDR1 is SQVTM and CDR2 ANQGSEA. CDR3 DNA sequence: TGCAGCGGGGAGGGGGCGAACACTGAAGCTTTCTTT. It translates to CSGEGANTEAFF.

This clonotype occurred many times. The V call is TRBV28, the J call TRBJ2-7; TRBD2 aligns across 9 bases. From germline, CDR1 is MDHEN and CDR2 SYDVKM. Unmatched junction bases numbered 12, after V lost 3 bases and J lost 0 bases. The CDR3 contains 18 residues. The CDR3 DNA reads TGTGCCAGCAGTTTCGGCCTCCTAGCGGGACTAGCCTCCTACGAGCAGTACTTC. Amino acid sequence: CASSFGLLAGLASYEQYF.

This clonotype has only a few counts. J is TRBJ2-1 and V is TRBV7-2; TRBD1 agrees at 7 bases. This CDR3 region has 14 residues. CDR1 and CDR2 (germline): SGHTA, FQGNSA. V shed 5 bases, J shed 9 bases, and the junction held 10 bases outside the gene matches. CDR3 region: CASSARQGRIEQFF. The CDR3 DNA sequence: TGTGCCAGCAGCGCACGACAGGGAAGGATTGAGCAGTTCTTC.

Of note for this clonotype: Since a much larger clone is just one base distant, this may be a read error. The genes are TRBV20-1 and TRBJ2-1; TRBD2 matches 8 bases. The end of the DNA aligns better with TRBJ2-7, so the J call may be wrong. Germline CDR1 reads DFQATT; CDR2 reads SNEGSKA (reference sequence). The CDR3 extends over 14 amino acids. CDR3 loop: CSALAGSSYNEQYF. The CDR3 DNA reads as TGCAGTGCGTTAGCGGGAAGCTCCTACAATGAGCAGTACTTC.

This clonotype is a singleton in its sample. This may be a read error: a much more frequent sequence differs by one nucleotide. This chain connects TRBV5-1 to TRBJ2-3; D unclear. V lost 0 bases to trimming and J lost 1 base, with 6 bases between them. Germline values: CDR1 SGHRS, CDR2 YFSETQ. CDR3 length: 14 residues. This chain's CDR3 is CASSLAQGTDTQYF. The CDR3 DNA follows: TGCGCCAGCAGCTTGGCTCAGGGCACAGATACGCAGTATTTT. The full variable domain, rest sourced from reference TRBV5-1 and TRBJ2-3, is KAGVTQTPRYLIKTRGQQVTLSCSPISGHRSVSWYQQTPGQGLQFLFEYFSETQRNKGNFPGRFSGRQFSNSRSEMNVSTLELGDSALYLCASSLAQGTDTQYFGPGTRLTVL.

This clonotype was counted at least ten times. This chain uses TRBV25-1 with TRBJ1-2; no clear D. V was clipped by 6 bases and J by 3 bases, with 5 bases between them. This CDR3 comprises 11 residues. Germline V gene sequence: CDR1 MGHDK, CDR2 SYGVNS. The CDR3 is CASRGDYGYTF. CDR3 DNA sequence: TGTGCCAGCAGGGGCGACTATGGCTACACCTTC.

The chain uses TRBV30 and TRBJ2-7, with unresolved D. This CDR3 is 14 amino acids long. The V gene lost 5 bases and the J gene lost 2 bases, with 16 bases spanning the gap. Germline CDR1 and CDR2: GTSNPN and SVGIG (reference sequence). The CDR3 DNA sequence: TGTGCCTGGGGGATAACAGCCATCCCCTACGAGCAGTACTTC. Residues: CAWGITAIPYEQYF.

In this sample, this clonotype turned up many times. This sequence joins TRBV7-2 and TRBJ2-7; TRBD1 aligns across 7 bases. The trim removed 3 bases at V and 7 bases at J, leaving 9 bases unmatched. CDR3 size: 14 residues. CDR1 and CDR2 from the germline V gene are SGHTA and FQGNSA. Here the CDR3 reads CASSLRQGSLEQYF. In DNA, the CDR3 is TGTGCCAGCAGCTTGAGACAGGGCTCTCTTGAGCAGTACTTC. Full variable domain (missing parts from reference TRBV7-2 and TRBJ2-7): GAGVSQSPSNKVTEKGKDVELRCDPISGHTALYWYRQSLGQGLEFLIYFQGNSAPDKSGLPSDRFSAERTGGSVSTLTIQRTQQEDSAVYLCASSLRQGSLEQYFGPGTRLTVT.

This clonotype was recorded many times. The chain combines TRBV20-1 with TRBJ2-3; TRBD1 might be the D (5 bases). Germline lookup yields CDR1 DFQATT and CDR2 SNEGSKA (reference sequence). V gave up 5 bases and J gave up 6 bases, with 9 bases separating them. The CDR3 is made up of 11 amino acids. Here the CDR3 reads CSAGSGDTQYF. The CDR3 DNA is TGCAGTGCTGGTTCAGGGGATACGCAGTATTTT.

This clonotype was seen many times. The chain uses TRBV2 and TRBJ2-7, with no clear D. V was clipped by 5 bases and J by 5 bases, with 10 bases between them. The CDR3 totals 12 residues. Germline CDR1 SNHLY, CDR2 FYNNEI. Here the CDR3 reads CASSYGFDEQYF. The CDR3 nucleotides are TGTGCCAGCAGTTACGGTTTCGACGAGCAGTACTTC.

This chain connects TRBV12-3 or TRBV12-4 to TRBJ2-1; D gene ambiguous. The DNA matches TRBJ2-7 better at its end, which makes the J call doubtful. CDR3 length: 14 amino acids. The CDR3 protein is CASSSSSSYNEQYF. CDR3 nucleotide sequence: TGTGCCAGCAGTTCATCGAGCTCCTACAATGAGCAGTACTTC.

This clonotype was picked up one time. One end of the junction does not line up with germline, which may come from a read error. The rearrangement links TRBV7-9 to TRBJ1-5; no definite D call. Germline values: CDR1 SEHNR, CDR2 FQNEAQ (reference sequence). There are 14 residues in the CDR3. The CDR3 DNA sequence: TGTGCCAACAGCTCAACACAAGGGAATCAGCCCCAGCATTTT. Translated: CANSSTQGNQPQHF.

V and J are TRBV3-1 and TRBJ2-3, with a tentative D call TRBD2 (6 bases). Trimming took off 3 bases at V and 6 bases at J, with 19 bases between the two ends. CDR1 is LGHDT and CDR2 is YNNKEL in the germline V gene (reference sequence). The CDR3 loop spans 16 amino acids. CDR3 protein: CASSQEFTGEGDTQYF. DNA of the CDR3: TGTGCCAGCAGCCAGGAGTTTACGGGAGAGGGGGATACGCAGTATTTT.

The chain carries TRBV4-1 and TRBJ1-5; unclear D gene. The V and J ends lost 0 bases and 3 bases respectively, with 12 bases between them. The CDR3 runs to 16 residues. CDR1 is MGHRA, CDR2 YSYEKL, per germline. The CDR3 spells CASSQEIIQLNQPQHF. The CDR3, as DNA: TGCGCCAGCAGCCAAGAAATCATCCAGCTCAATCAGCCCCAGCATTTT.

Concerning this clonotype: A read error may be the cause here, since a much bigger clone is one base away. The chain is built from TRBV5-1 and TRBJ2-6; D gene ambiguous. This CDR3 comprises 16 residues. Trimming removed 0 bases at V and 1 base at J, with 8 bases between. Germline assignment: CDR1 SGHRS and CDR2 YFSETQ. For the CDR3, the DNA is TGCGCCAGCAGCTTGGTGTGGATTTCTGGGGCCAACGTCCTGACTTTC. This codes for CASSLVWISGANVLTF.

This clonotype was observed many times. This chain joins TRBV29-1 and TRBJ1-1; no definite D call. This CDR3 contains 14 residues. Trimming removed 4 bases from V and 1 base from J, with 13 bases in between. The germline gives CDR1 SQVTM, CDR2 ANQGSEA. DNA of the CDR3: TGCAGCGTTGTGAATCAGGCCCCGAACACTGAAGCTTTCTTT. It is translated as CSVVNQAPNTEAFF.

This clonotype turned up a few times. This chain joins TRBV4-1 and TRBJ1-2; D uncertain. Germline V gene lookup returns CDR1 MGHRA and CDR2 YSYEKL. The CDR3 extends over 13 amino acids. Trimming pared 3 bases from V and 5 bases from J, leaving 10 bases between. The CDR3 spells CASSQREGYGYTF. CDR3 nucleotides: TGCGCCAGCAGCCAGCGGGAAGGGTATGGCTACACCTTC.

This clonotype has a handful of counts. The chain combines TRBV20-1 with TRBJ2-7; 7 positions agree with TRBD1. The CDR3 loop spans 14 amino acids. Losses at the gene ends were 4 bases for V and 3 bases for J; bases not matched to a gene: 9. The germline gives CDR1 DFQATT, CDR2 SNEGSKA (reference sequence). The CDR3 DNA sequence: TGCAGTGCTACTTCACGGACAGGAGTCTACGAGCAGTACTTC. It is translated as CSATSRTGVYEQYF.

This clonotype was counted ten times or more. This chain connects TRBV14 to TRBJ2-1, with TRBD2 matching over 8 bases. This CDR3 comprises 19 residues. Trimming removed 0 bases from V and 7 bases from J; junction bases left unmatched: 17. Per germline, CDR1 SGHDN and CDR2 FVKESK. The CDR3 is CASSQDGLALLRYGNEQFF. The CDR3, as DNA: TGTGCCAGCAGCCAAGACGGACTAGCCCTCCTCCGATATGGGAATGAGCAGTTCTTC. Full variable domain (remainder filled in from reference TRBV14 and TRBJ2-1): EAGVTQFPSHSVIEKGQTVTLRCDPISGHDNLYWYRRVMGKEIKFLLHFVKESKQDESGMPNNRFLAERTGGTYSTLKVQPAELEDSGVYFCASSQDGLALLRYGNEQFFGPGTRLTVL.

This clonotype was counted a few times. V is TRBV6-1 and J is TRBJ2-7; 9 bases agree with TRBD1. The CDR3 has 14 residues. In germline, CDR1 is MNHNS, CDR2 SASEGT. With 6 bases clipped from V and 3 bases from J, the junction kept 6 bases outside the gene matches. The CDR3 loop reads CASRLTGGLYEQYF. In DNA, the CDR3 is TGTGCCAGCAGGTTGACAGGGGGGCTCTACGAGCAGTACTTC.

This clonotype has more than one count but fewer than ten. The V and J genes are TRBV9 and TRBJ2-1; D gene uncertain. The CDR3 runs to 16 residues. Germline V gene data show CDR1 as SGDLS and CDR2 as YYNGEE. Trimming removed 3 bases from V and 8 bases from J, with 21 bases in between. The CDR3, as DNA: TGTGCCAGCAGCGATCACCCTTGGGTTAGTCGGCATGAGCAGTTCTTC. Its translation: CASSDHPWVSRHEQFF. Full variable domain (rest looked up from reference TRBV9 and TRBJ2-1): DSGVTQTPKHLITATGQRVTLRCSPRSGDLSVYWYQQSLDQGLQFLIQYYNGEERAKGNILERFSAQQFPDLHSELNLSSLELGDSALYFCASSDHPWVSRHEQFFGPGTRLTVL.

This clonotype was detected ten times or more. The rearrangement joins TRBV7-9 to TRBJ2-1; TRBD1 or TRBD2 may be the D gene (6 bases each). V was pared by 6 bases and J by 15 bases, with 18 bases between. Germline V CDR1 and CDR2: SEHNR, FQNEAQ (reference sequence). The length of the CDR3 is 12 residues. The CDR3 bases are TGTGCCAGCAGAGGAGCCCGGGGGCGAGGGTTCTTC. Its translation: CASRGARGRGFF.

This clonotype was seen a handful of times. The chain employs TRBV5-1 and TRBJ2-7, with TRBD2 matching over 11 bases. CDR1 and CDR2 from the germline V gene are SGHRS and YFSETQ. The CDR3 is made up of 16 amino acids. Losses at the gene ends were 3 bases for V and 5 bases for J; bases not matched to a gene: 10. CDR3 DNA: TGCGCCAGCAGCTCGGTCCAGGGACTAGCGGTGGACGAGCAGTACTTC. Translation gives CASSSVQGLAVDEQYF.

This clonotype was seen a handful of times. The CDR3 sequence is CASSQRGGTDTQYF. DNA for the CDR3: TGTGCCAGCAGCCAACGGGGCGGCACAGATACGCAGTATTTT. This sequence joins TRBV3-1 and TRBJ2-3, with D possibly being TRBD1 or TRBD2 (5 bases each). CDR3 length equals 14 residues. Germline CDR1 reads LGHDT; CDR2 reads YNNKEL (reference sequence). Between the trimmed V and J ends, which lost 2 bases and 1 base, there was a span of 7 bases.

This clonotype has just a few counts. In DNA, the CDR3 is TGCGCCAGCAGCTTGGTGTACTACAATGAGCAGTTCTTC. Amino acids: CASSLVYYNEQFF. The chain has TRBV5-1 and TRBJ2-1; D ambiguous. The CDR3 is 13 amino acids. Trimming pared 0 bases from V and 3 bases from J, leaving 4 bases between. Germline CDR1 reads SGHRS; CDR2 reads YFSETQ.

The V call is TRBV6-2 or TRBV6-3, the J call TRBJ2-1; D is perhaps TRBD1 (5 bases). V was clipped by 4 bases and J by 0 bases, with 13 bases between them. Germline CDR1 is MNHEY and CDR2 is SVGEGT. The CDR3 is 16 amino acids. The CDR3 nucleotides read TGTGCCAGCAGTTCCCTAAGGGGTGGCTCCTACAATGAGCAGTTCTTC. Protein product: CASSSLRGGSYNEQFF.

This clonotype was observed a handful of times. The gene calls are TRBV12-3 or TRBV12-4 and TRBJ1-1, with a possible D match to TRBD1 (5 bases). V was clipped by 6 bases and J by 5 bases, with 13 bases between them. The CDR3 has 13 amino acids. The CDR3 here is CASRPSGRTEAFF. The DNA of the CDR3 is TGTGCCAGCAGACCCTCGGGACGGACTGAAGCTTTCTTT.

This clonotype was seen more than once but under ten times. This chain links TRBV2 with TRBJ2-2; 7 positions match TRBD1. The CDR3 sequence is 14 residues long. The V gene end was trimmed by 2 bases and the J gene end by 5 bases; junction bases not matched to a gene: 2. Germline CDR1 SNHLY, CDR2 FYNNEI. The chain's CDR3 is CASSELDRTGELFF. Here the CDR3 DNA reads TGTGCCAGCAGTGAATTGGACAGGACCGGGGAGCTGTTTTTT.

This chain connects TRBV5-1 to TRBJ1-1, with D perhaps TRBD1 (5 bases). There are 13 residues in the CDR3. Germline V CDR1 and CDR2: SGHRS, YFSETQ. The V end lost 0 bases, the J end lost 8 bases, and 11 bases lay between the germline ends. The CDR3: CASSLVGAAEAFF. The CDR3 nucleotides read TGCGCCAGCAGCTTGGTCGGGGCGGCGGAAGCTTTCTTT.

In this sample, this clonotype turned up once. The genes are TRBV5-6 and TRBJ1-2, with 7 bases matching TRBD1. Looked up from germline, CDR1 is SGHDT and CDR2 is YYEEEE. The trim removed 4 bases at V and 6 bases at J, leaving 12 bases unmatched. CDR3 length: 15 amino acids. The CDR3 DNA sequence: TGTGCCAGCAGCCACGATACGACAGGGTTCCATGGCTACACCTTC. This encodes CASSHDTTGFHGYTF.

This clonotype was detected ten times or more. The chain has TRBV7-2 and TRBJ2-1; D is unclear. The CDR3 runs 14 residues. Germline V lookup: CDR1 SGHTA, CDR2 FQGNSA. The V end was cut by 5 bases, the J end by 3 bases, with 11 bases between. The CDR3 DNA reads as TGTGCCAGCAGCGCGGACCCCGTCTACAATGAGCAGTTCTTC. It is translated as CASSADPVYNEQFF. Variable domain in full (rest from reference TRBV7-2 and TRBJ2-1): GAGVSQSPSNKVTEKGKDVELRCDPISGHTALYWYRQSLGQGLEFLIYFQGNSAPDKSGLPSDRFSAERTGGSVSTLTIQRTQQEDSAVYLCASSADPVYNEQFFGPGTRLTVL.